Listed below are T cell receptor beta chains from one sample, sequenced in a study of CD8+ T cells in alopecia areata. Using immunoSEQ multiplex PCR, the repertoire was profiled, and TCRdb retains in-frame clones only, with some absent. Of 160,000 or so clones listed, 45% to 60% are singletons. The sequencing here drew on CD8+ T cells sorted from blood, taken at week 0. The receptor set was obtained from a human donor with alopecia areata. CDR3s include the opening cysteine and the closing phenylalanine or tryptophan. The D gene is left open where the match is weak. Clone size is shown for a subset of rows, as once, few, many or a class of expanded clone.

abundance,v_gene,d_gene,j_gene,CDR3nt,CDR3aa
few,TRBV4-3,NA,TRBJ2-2,TGCGCCAGCAGCCCTCAAACAGGGAGCACCGGGGAGCTGTTTTTT,CASSPQTGSTGELFF
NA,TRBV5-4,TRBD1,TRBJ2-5,TGTGCCAGCAGCTTGGGCAGGGGGCGGGAGACCCAGTACTTC,CASSLGRGRETQYF
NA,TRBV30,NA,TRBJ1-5,TGTGCCTGGAGTGAGGTGTGGGATCAGCCCCAGCATTTT,CAWSEVWDQPQHF
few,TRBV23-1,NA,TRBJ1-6,TGCGCCAGCACCCGAGTGGGCGGTCCTGGGCCACCCCTCCACTTT,CASTRVGGPGPPLHF
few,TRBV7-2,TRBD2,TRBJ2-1,TGTGCCAGCAGCCTCCGGGGGGACGACTACAATGAGCAGTTCTTC,CASSLRGDDYNEQFF
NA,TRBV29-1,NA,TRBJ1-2,TGCAGCGTTGAGCATCCTCACTATGGCTACACCTTC,CSVEHPHYGYTF
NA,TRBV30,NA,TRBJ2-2,TGTGCCTGGAGTGTGACGGAGAACACCGGGGAGCTGTTTTTT,CAWSVTENTGELFF
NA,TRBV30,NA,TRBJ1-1,TGTGCCTGGAGTTACGGCGGGAACACTGAAGCTTTCTTT,CAWSYGGNTEAFF
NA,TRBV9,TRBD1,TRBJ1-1,TGTGCCAGCAGCGAGACAGGGGTGAACACTGAAGCTTTCTTT,CASSETGVNTEAFF
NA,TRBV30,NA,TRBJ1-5,TGTGCCTGGAGTACGTCCCATAGCAATCAGCCCCAGCATTTT,CAWSTSHSNQPQHF
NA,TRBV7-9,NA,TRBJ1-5,TGTGCCAGCAGCTTACAGCCCAATCAGCCCCAGCATTTT,CASSLQPNQPQHF
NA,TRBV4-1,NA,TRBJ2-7,TGCGCCAGCAGCCAAGGGGATCCGGGCCCCTACGAGCAGTACTTC,CASSQGDPGPYEQYF
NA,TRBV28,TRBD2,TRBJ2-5,TGTGCCAGCAGTTTAACGTTAGCGGGGGATTTCGAGACCCAGTACTTC,CASSLTLAGDFETQYF
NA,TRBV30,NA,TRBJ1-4,TGTGCCTGGAGTGTATACACTGGTGGGGAAAAACTGTTTTTT,CAWSVYTGGEKLFF
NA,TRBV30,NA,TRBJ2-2,TGTGCCTGGAGCCCTACCAGGGCCATAGCCGGGGAGCTGTTTTTT,CAWSPTRAIAGELFF
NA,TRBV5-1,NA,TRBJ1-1,TGCGCCAGCAGCCCACCGACCGACAGGAACACTGAAGCTTTCTTT,CASSPPTDRNTEAFF
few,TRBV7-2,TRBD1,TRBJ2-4,TGTGCCATACAGGGGCCTCTGAACATTCAGTACTTC,CAIQGPLNIQYF
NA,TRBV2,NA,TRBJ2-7,TGTGCCAGCAGTGTCTTTGAGGTCCAAAACTACGAGCAGTACTTC,CASSVFEVQNYEQYF
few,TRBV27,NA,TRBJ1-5,TGTGCCAGCAGTTTGGAATATAGCAATCAGCCCCAGCATTTT,CASSLEYSNQPQHF
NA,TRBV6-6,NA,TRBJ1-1,TGTGCCAGCAGTTACTCGATAGATGAAGCTTTCTTT,CASSYSIDEAFF
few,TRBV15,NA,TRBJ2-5,TGTGCCACCAGCAGAGATCAGGTGGCAGGGGAAGAGACCCAGTACTTC,CATSRDQVAGEETQYF
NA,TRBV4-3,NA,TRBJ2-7,TGCGCCAGCAGCCAAGAAAGGTTCTCCTACGAGCAGTACTTC,CASSQERFSYEQYF
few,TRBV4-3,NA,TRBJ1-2,TGCGCCAGCAGCCAAGATCAGGGTTTTTCAGATGGCTACACCTTC,CASSQDQGFSDGYTF
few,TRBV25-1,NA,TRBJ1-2,TGTGCCAGCAGCGCAGGGGTAGGCTACACCTTC,CASSAGVGYTF
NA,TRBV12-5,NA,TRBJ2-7,TGTGCTAGTGGACAGGGTATCTACGAGCAGTACTTC,CASGQGIYEQYF
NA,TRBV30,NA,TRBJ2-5,TGTGCCTGGTCGACAGTCCTGGAAGAGACCCAGTACTTC,CAWSTVLEETQYF
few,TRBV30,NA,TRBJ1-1,TGTGCCTGGAGTGTGGGAGTAACTGAAGCTTTCTTT,CAWSVGVTEAFF
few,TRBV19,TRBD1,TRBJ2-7,TGTGCCAGTAGTATTCGGACAGGGGGCTCCTACGAGCAGTACTTC,CASSIRTGGSYEQYF
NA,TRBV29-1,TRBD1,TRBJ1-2,TGCAGCGTTCCGGGACAGGGTGGTTATGGCTACACCTTC,CSVPGQGGYGYTF
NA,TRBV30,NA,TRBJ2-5,TGTGCCTGGAGTGGCGACATACAAGAGACCCAGTACTTC,CAWSGDIQETQYF
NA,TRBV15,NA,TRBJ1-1,TGTGCCACCAACGACAGGAACACTGAAGCTTTCTTT,CATNDRNTEAFF
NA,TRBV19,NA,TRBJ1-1,TGTGCCAGTACACCGCCGGGACTCTCTAACACTGAAGCTTTCTTT,CASTPPGLSNTEAFF
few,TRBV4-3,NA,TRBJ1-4,TGCGCCAGCAGCCAAGAGGACACTGCAACTAATGAAAAACTGTTTTTT,CASSQEDTATNEKLFF
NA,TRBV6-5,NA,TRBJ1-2,TGTGCCAGCAGTTTGGAGGGGGGCTATGGCTACACCTTC,CASSLEGGYGYTF
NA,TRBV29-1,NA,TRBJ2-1,TGCAGCGTAAGAGGGATGAGCTCCTACAATGAGCAGTTCTTC,CSVRGMSSYNEQFF
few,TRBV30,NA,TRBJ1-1,TGTGCCTGGACTGCAGGGAACACTGAAGCTTTCTTT,CAWTAGNTEAFF
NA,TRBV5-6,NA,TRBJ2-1,TGTGCCAGCAGCGTCCCCGACGATCTAGAATCCCAGTTCTTC,CASSVPDDLESQFF
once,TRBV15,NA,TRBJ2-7,TGTGCCACCAGCAGAGAAAGAGGATTAGGGTCCTACGAGCAGTACTTC,CATSRERGLGSYEQYF
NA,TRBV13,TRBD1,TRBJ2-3,TGTGCCAGCAGTTCCCGGGACAGGACTAACACAGATACGCAGTATTTT,CASSSRDRTNTDTQYF
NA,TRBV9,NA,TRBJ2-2,TGTGCCAGCATGCCGGCCAACACCGGGGAGCTGTTTTTT,CASMPANTGELFF
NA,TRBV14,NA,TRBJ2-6,TGTGCCAGCAGCCAAGATGATGGGGCCCTGACTTTC,CASSQDDGALTF
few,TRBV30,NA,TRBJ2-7,TGTGCCTGGAGTGGGGACGGGAGCTCCTACGAGCAGTACTTC,CAWSGDGSSYEQYF
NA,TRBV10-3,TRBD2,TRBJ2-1,TGTGCCATCACCGTGACTAGCGGGGGGCCAAATGAGCAGTTCTTC,CAITVTSGGPNEQFF
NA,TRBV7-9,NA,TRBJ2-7,TGTGCCAGCAGCCTAGGGGACGCCTACGAGCAGTACTTC,CASSLGDAYEQYF
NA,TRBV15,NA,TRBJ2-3,TGTGCCACCAGCAGTAGCGAACTCACAGATACGCAGTATTTT,CATSSSELTDTQYF